These 30 T cell receptor beta chains originate from one sample sequenced in a study of T cells in tuberculosis. TCRdb keeps only in-frame clones here, not all; method: immunoSEQ multiplex PCR. This sample has tens of thousands of clones, with almost 97% found just once. The source material was PBMCs. Every receptor here comes from a donor aged 5-35 years with latent tuberculosis or without tuberculosis infection.

The chain recombines TRBV4-3 with TRBJ2-7; no reliable D call. Germline CDR1 is LGHNA and CDR2 is YSLEER. The CDR3 is 13 residues long. The V and J ends lost 6 bases and 5 bases respectively, with 14 bases between them. The CDR3 sequence: CASSFARGNEQYF. CDR3 nucleotide sequence: TGCGCCAGCAGTTTCGCTCGAGGCAACGAGCAGTACTTC.

The chain has TRBV7-9 and TRBJ2-1; D unclear. In germline, CDR1 is SEHNR, CDR2 FQNEAQ (reference sequence). The CDR3 is 14 amino acids. V dropped 1 base and J dropped 8 bases, with 12 bases sitting between them. Here the CDR3 DNA reads TGTGCCAGCAGCTTAGTAACTGGGCCCCATGAGCAGTTCTTC. It codes for CASSLVTGPHEQFF.

The chain has TRBV7-7 and TRBJ2-4; 7 bases are shared with TRBD1. Germline CDR1 is SSHAT and CDR2 is FNYEAQ (reference sequence). The CDR3 totals 13 residues. The V segment lost 5 bases and the J segment 13 bases; nucleotides outside the gene matches: 11. CDR3 region: CASSRDRATVQYF. As DNA, the CDR3 is TGTGCCAGCAGCCGAGACAGGGCCACGGTCCAGTACTTC. Full variable domain (rest looked up from reference TRBV7-7 and TRBJ2-4): GAGVSQSPRYKVTKRGQDVTLRCDPISSHATLYWYQQALGQGPEFLTYFNYEAQPDKSGLPSDRFSAERPEGSISTLTIQRTEQRDSAMYRCASSRDRATVQYFGAGTRLSVL.

The V call is TRBV19, the J call TRBJ2-7, with 7 bases fitting TRBD1. The CDR3 has 15 amino acids. Germline V gives CDR1 LNHDA, CDR2 SQIVND (reference sequence). With 4 bases clipped from V and 2 bases from J, the junction kept 8 bases outside the gene matches. The CDR3 spells CASSSWGTAPYEQYF. The CDR3 region has the DNA TGTGCCAGTAGTAGCTGGGGGACAGCTCCCTACGAGCAGTACTTC.

The V call is TRBV5-1, the J call TRBJ1-6; TRBD1 matches at 9 bases. The CDR3 has 14 residues. Losses at the gene ends were 5 bases for V and 6 bases for J; bases not matched to a gene: 3. CDR1 is SGHRS and CDR2 is YFSETQ in the germline V gene. CDR3 region: CASSRDRANSPLHF. The CDR3 DNA reads as TGCGCCAGCAGTCGGGACAGGGCTAATTCACCCCTCCACTTT.

The chain couples TRBV6-5 to TRBJ2-2, with D tentatively TRBD2 (5 bases). Trimming removed 2 bases at V and 4 bases at J, with 14 bases between. There are 16 residues in the CDR3. Germline V gives CDR1 MNHEY, CDR2 SVGAGI. The CDR3 reads CASSYATGSGTGELFF. CDR3 nucleotide sequence: TGTGCCAGCAGTTACGCCACGGGGTCCGGCACCGGGGAGCTGTTTTTT.

The chain links TRBV25-1 to TRBJ2-1; 11 bases line up with TRBD2. Germline V lookup: CDR1 MGHDK, CDR2 SYGVNS. Trimming removed 3 bases from V and 2 bases from J; junction bases left unmatched: 3. The CDR3 extends over 16 amino acids. This CDR3 is CASSETSGTTYNEQFF. The DNA for the CDR3 is TGTGCCAGCAGTGAGACTAGCGGGACCACCTACAATGAGCAGTTCTTC.

This clone was found once. The chain joins TRBV7-8 to TRBJ2-3; TRBD2 matches 8 bases. J gave up 2 bases and V 5 bases, and 9 bases lay outside the gene matches. This CDR3 has 16 amino acids. Per the germline V gene, CDR1 is SGHVS and CDR2 is FQNEAQ. The CDR3 DNA follows: TGTGCCAGCAGCCGAGTACTAGCGGCAAACACAGATACGCAGTATTTT. It is translated as CASSRVLAANTDTQYF. Supplemented by reference TRBV7-8 and TRBJ2-3, the full variable domain reads GAGVSQSPRYKVAKRGQDVALRCDPISGHVSLFWYQQALGQGPEFLTYFQNEAQLDKSGLPSDRFFAERPEGSVSTLKIQRTQQEDSAVYLCASSRVLAANTDTQYFGPGTRLTVL.

The chain's CDR3 is CSASGGRFGETQYF. The CDR3 DNA is TGCAGCGCTTCCGGCGGGAGGTTCGGAGAGACCCAGTACTTC. This sequence joins TRBV29-1 and TRBJ2-5; 8 positions agree with TRBD2. Per germline, CDR1 SQVTM and CDR2 ANQGSEA. The CDR3 contains 14 residues. J lost 4 bases, V lost 7 bases, and 11 bases had no gene match.

The chain carries TRBV7-2 and TRBJ1-2, with a possible D match to TRBD1 (5 bases). Per the germline V gene, CDR1 is SGHTA and CDR2 is FQGNSA. Trimming removed 2 bases at V and 4 bases at J, with 14 bases between. The CDR3 sequence is 15 residues long. The CDR3 bases are TGTGCCAGCAGCTTACTTAGACAGACAATCTATGGCTACACCTTC. Its translation: CASSLLRQTIYGYTF.

This clone was seen only once. The chain couples TRBV5-4 to TRBJ1-2; tentative D call: TRBD1 (6 bases). CDR1 is SGHNT, CDR2 YYREEE, per germline (reference sequence). This CDR3 is built from 14 residues. Between the trimmed V and J ends, which lost 0 bases and 8 bases, there was a span of 14 bases. CDR3 sequence reads: CASSLDRVISGYTF. CDR3 DNA: TGTGCCAGCAGCTTGGACAGGGTAATAAGCGGCTACACCTTC.

The chain combines TRBV27 with TRBJ1-3, with D uncertain. The CDR3 runs 15 residues. Trimming took 1 base from V and 2 from J, leaving 9 bases between them. In germline, CDR1 is MNHEY, CDR2 SMNVEV (reference sequence). CDR3 sequence: CASSLLLGPGNTIYF. The CDR3 coding sequence is TGTGCCAGCAGTTTATTGCTGGGCCCTGGAAACACCATATATTTT.

This rearrangement joins TRBV10-3 to TRBJ2-7, with TRBD1 matching 7 bases. Germline V gene sequence: CDR1 ENHRY, CDR2 SYGVKD. The ends lost 4 bases at V and 0 bases at J; junction bases unmatched: 3. This CDR3 is 14 amino acids long. CDR3 residues: CAISGGTVSYEQYF. For the CDR3, the DNA is TGTGCCATCAGTGGGGGGACAGTCTCCTACGAGCAGTACTTC.

This chain connects TRBV19 to TRBJ2-1; TRBD2 agrees at 11 bases. After removal of 10 bases from V and 6 bases from J, the junction contained 11 bases not matched to a gene. The CDR3 contains 15 residues. The germline gives CDR1 LNHDA, CDR2 SQIVND (reference sequence). This chain's CDR3 is CATTKPGLAVNEQFF. The CDR3, as DNA: TGTGCCACCACCAAGCCGGGACTAGCGGTCAATGAGCAGTTCTTC.

V and J are TRBV11-3 and TRBJ2-1; perhaps TRBD2 as D (5 bases). Trimming took 8 bases from V and 7 from J, leaving 12 bases between them. CDR3 size: 12 residues. Germline-derived CDR1 and CDR2 are SGHNT and YENEEA. CDR3 residues: CASVSSKNEQFF. CDR3 nucleotide sequence: TGTGCCAGCGTGTCTAGCAAGAATGAGCAGTTCTTC.

This chain joins TRBV11-3 and TRBJ2-2; D might be TRBD2 (5 bases). The CDR3 covers 16 residues. Per the germline V gene, CDR1 is SGHNT and CDR2 is YENEEA. Between the trimmed V and J ends, which lost 9 bases and 2 bases, there was a span of 19 bases. The CDR3 reads CASRNPGWGNTGELFF. In DNA, the CDR3 is TGTGCCAGTCGGAACCCGGGGTGGGGAAACACCGGGGAGCTGTTTTTT.

CDR3 sequence reads: CASSPRDITNSGANVLTF. The CDR3 DNA is TGTGCCAGCAGTCCACGGGACATCACCAACTCTGGGGCCAACGTCCTGACTTTC. This chain joins TRBV28 and TRBJ2-6; D is possibly TRBD1 (6 bases). V gave up 5 bases and J gave up 0 bases, with 17 bases separating them. CDR1 and CDR2 from the germline V gene are MDHEN and SYDVKM. This CDR3 region has 18 residues.

The rearrangement joins TRBV19 to TRBJ1-1, with D perhaps matching TRBD1 (6 bases). CDR1 LNHDA and CDR2 SQIVND come from the germline V gene (reference sequence). This CDR3 is 13 amino acids long. Trimming removed 2 bases from V and 4 bases from J, with 8 bases in between. The CDR3 region is CASSILGGTEAFF. CDR3 bases: TGTGCCAGTAGTATATTAGGGGGCACTGAAGCTTTCTTT.

The chain joins TRBV7-8 to TRBJ1-2; 9 nucleotides match TRBD1. CDR1 and CDR2 (germline): SGHVS, FQNEAQ. The CDR3 totals 15 residues. With 5 bases clipped from V and 5 bases from J, the junction kept 9 bases outside the gene matches. In nucleotides, the CDR3 is TGTGCCAGCAGCGCTTACAGGGGGCTAGGTTATGGCTACACCTTC. Its protein is CASSAYRGLGYGYTF. Based on the CDR3 plus reference TRBV7-8 and TRBJ1-2, the full variable domain is GAGVSQSPRYKVAKRGQDVALRCDPISGHVSLFWYQQALGQGPEFLTYFQNEAQLDKSGLPSDRFFAERPEGSVSTLKIQRTQQEDSAVYLCASSAYRGLGYGYTFGSGTRLTVV.

The chain combines TRBV7-2 with TRBJ2-1; 8 bases are shared with TRBD2. Germline CDR1 SGHTA, CDR2 FQGNSA. This CDR3 is 17 amino acids long. The junction had 12 bases not matched to a gene; V was cut back by 4 bases and J by 4 bases. The CDR3 DNA sequence: TGTGCCAGCAGCTCCGGGAGGGCTAGCGGCCCTTACAATGAGCAGTTCTTC. It is translated as CASSSGRASGPYNEQFF.

V is TRBV11-2 and J is TRBJ1-2; a possible D gene is TRBD1 (6 bases). With 5 bases removed from V and 1 base from J, the gap between germline ends came to 8 bases. The V gene's germline CDR1 is SGHAT and CDR2 FQNNGV. The CDR3 length is 13 residues. CDR3 region: CASSQGFNYGYTF. The CDR3 DNA reads TGTGCCAGCAGCCAGGGGTTTAACTATGGCTACACCTTC.

The rearrangement uses TRBV5-1 and TRBJ1-4, with TRBD1 identical over 8 bases. With 4 bases clipped from V and 5 bases from J, the junction kept 16 bases outside the gene matches. Germline CDR1 and CDR2: SGHRS and YFSETQ. There are 18 residues in the CDR3. CDR3 in DNA: TGCGCCAGCAGCCCGGGCTGGGGGACAGGAGAACTCAATGAAAAACTGTTTTTT. Translating it yields CASSPGWGTGELNEKLFF.

The V gene is TRBV19, the J gene TRBJ2-7, with D possibly matching TRBD1 (5 bases). Per the germline V gene, CDR1 is LNHDA and CDR2 is SQIVND (reference sequence). This CDR3 has 14 amino acids. V was clipped by 5 bases and J by 2 bases, with 13 bases between them. CDR3 region: CASSLGSGPYEQYF. CDR3 nucleotides: TGTGCCAGTAGTCTCGGATCAGGGCCCTACGAGCAGTACTTC.

This clone was recorded only once. The chain links TRBV9 to TRBJ1-2, with 7 nucleotides matching TRBD1. Germline values: CDR1 SGDLS, CDR2 YYNGEE. Trimming took 4 bases from V and 2 from J; bases not matched to a gene: 8. The CDR3 spans 15 residues. The CDR3 DNA is TGTGCCAGCAGCCCTTACGACAGGGTGAACTATGGCTACACCTTC. The encoded protein is CASSPYDRVNYGYTF.

The chain is built from TRBV7-6 and TRBJ2-1; no clear D. There are 14 residues in the CDR3. Per germline, CDR1 SGHVS and CDR2 FNYEAQ. Trimming cost V 5 bases and J 8 bases, with 16 bases left between them. CDR3 protein: CASSPNLIRDEQFF. The CDR3 coding sequence is TGTGCCAGCAGCCCAAATCTTATTCGCGATGAGCAGTTCTTC.

This clone was seen a few times. The rearrangement uses TRBV30 and TRBJ2-7, with a tentative D call TRBD1 (6 bases). The CDR3 length is 13 residues. The V gene lost 5 bases and the J gene lost 0 bases, with 11 bases spanning the gap. Germline-derived CDR1 and CDR2 are GTSNPN and SVGIG (reference sequence). CDR3 sequence reads: CAWGTLSSYEQYF. CDR3 coding DNA: TGTGCCTGGGGGACATTGAGCTCCTACGAGCAGTACTTC.

This rearrangement joins TRBV6-5 to TRBJ1-4, with 7 bases identical to TRBD1. V trimming: 4 bases; J trimming: 4 bases; junction bases outside the gene matches: 3. Per the germline V gene, CDR1 is MNHEY and CDR2 is SVGAGI. This CDR3 contains 14 residues. In nucleotides, the CDR3 is TGTGCCAGCAGTTGGGGACAGTTTAATGAAAAACTGTTTTTT. Translation: CASSWGQFNEKLFF.

The chain couples TRBV4-1 to TRBJ1-5; 8 bases align to TRBD1. V lost 4 bases to trimming and J lost 5 bases; unmatched junction nucleotides: 10. This CDR3 region has 16 residues. Germline values: CDR1 MGHRA, CDR2 YSYEKL. CDR3 nucleotides: TGCGCCAGCAGCCTGGGGTCGGGACAGGTAGATCAGCCCCAGCATTTT. It codes for CASSLGSGQVDQPQHF.

This chain's CDR3 is CAIRQGASTDTQYF. The CDR3 region has the DNA TGTGCCATCAGGCAGGGGGCCAGCACAGATACGCAGTATTTT. V and J are TRBV10-3 and TRBJ2-3; 8 nucleotides agree with TRBD1. CDR1 is ENHRY, CDR2 SYGVKD, per germline. The CDR3 length is 14 residues. V gave up 6 bases and J gave up 0 bases; unmatched junction bases: 2.

The chain links TRBV13 to TRBJ2-1; TRBD2 agrees at 13 bases. Germline lookup yields CDR1 PRHDT and CDR2 FYEKMQ (reference sequence). The CDR3 has 17 residues. J lost 4 bases, V lost 0 bases, and 3 bases had no gene match. The CDR3 protein is CASSLGQLAGGYNEQFF. CDR3 bases: TGTGCCAGCAGCTTAGGCCAACTAGCGGGAGGGTACAATGAGCAGTTCTTC.